One sample yielded the 22 T cell receptor beta chains listed below, sequenced in a study of shared clonotypes between healthy human individuals. Measured with immunoSEQ multiplex PCR; TCRdb has only the in-frame clones, and not every one. The sample has more than 400,000 clones; roughly 95% are singletons. Material: naive CD4+ T cells sorted from blood. The subset is: CD45RA+ positively selected. These receptors came from a woman in her 30s in good health.

This chain links TRBV30 with TRBJ2-5, with TRBD2 matching 7 bases. The germline V gene has CDR1 GTSNPN and CDR2 SVGIG (reference sequence). The CDR3 sequence is 14 residues long. With 2 bases clipped from V and 1 base from J, the junction kept 4 bases outside the gene matches. The CDR3: CAWSSGGSQETQYF. CDR3 nucleotide sequence: TGTGCCTGGAGTTCGGGAGGATCCCAAGAGACCCAGTACTTC.

The chain employs TRBV15 and TRBJ1-5; D uncertain. Trimming cost V 1 base and J 5 bases, with 3 bases left between them. The CDR3 sequence is 12 residues long. Per germline, CDR1 LNHNV and CDR2 YYDKDF (reference sequence). This CDR3 is CATSRAHQPQHF. The CDR3 DNA reads as TGTGCCACCAGCAGAGCTCATCAGCCCCAGCATTTT. Using reference TRBV15 and TRBJ1-5 for the parts outside the CDR3, the full variable domain is DAMVIQNPRYQVTQFGKPVTLSCSQTLNHNVMYWYQQKSSQAPKLLFHYYDKDFNNEADTPDNFQSRRPNTSFCFLDIRSPGLGDTAMYLCATSRAHQPQHFGDGTRLSIL.

The chain is built from TRBV7-9 and TRBJ1-4; a weak D match, TRBD1 (5 bases). V was shortened by 5 bases and J by 3 bases, with 13 bases between the two germline ends. The CDR3 is made up of 15 amino acids. CDR1 is SEHNR and CDR2 is FQNEAQ in the germline V gene (reference sequence). This chain's CDR3 is CASSRGETANEKLFF. In DNA, the CDR3 is TGTGCCAGCAGCCGGGGGGAGACTGCTAATGAAAAACTGTTTTTT.

CDR3 DNA: TGTGCCAGCAGTTTAGTCAGCTCTGGGGCCAACGTCCTGACTTTC. Translated: CASSLVSSGANVLTF. The chain is built from TRBV28 and TRBJ2-6, with D uncertain. CDR1 and CDR2 from the germline V gene are MDHEN and SYDVKM. The CDR3 length is 15 residues. V lost 2 bases, J lost 0 bases, and 5 bases lay in between.

The table lists this clone with a count of one. Other DNA variants within this sample encode the same CDR3. The chain couples TRBV28 to TRBJ2-7; no clear D. This CDR3 contains 12 residues. Per the germline V gene, CDR1 is MDHEN and CDR2 is SYDVKM. The V gene lost 2 bases and the J gene lost 3 bases, with 5 bases spanning the gap. CDR3 loop: CASSLPGYEQYF. DNA for the CDR3: TGTGCCAGCAGTTTACCAGGCTACGAGCAGTACTTC.

The J gene is TRBJ2-2, the V gene TRBV4-1; 7 bases agree with TRBD1. Losses at the gene ends were 0 bases for V and 6 bases for J; bases not matched to a gene: 7. This CDR3 spans 16 amino acids. Germline-derived CDR1 and CDR2 are MGHRA and YSYEKL. The DNA of the CDR3 is TGCGCCAGCAGCCAAGATGCAGGACAGGTCCCCGGGGAGCTGTTTTTT. Its translation: CASSQDAGQVPGELFF.

The chain carries TRBV19 and TRBJ1-3; no definite D call. The germline V gene encodes CDR1 LNHDA and CDR2 SQIVND (reference sequence). There are 12 residues in the CDR3. Between the trimmed V and J ends, which lost 10 bases and 1 base, there was a span of 8 bases. The CDR3 loop reads CATSESGNTIYF. The CDR3 DNA reads as TGTGCCACCTCAGAATCTGGAAACACCATATATTTT.

The V and J genes are TRBV7-2 and TRBJ2-5; TRBD2 matches 10 bases. The length of the CDR3 is 18 residues. Germline CDR1 SGHTA, CDR2 FQGNSA. V was clipped by 1 base and J by 7 bases; unmatched bases: 15. The CDR3 region is CASSLVRVGLAGVRTQYF. The CDR3 region has the DNA TGTGCCAGCAGCTTAGTTAGGGTTGGGCTAGCGGGAGTACGGACCCAGTACTTC.

This rearrangement joins TRBV10-1 to TRBJ2-1, with TRBD2 matching over 11 bases. The length of the CDR3 is 18 residues. Germline CDR1 reads WNHNN; CDR2 reads SYGVQD (reference sequence). V lost 5 bases and J lost 4; bases outside the gene matches: 13. The CDR3 DNA is TGCGCCAGCAGTACCGGGACTAGCGGAGCCATCGATTACAATGAGCAGTTCTTC. Translated, it gives CASSTGTSGAIDYNEQFF.

This chain connects TRBV28 to TRBJ2-7, with D perhaps TRBD1 or TRBD2 (5 bases each). Looked up from germline, CDR1 is MDHEN and CDR2 is SYDVKM. This CDR3 is 15 amino acids long. The germline V and J ends were trimmed by 2 bases and 0 bases, with 11 bases remaining between them. The CDR3 coding sequence is TGTGCCAGCAGTTTAGGGACCGTTAGCTCCTACGAGCAGTACTTC. It codes for CASSLGTVSSYEQYF. Using reference TRBV28 and TRBJ2-7 for the parts outside the CDR3, the full variable domain is DVKVTQSSRYLVKRTGEKVFLECVQDMDHENMFWYRQDPGLGLRLIYFSYDVKMKEKGDIPEGYSVSREKKERFSLILESASTNQTSMYLCASSLGTVSSYEQYFGPGTRLTVT.

The J gene is TRBJ1-1, the V gene TRBV29-1; 9 positions match TRBD1. Germline CDR1 is SQVTM and CDR2 is ANQGSEA. J lost 5 bases, V lost 6 bases, and 10 bases had no gene match. This CDR3 spans 14 amino acids. The CDR3 loop reads CSVQPGQGSTEAFF. As DNA, the CDR3 is TGCAGCGTCCAACCGGGACAGGGCTCAACTGAAGCTTTCTTT.

The rearrangement links TRBV7-7 to TRBJ2-1; TRBD2 agrees at 12 bases. Germline CDR1 SSHAT, CDR2 FNYEAQ (reference sequence). The CDR3 totals 17 residues. With 5 bases clipped from V and 7 bases from J, the junction kept 12 bases outside the gene matches. The DNA for the CDR3 is TGTGCCAGCAGCGAATCTAGCGGGAGGGCCAGTAGGAATGAGCAGTTCTTC. As protein: CASSESSGRASRNEQFF.

The chain combines TRBV10-2 with TRBJ2-5, with 9 bases identical to TRBD2. The ends lost 0 bases at V and 2 bases at J; junction bases unmatched: 1. The CDR3 contains 15 residues. Looked up from germline, CDR1 is WSHSY and CDR2 is SAAADI. The CDR3 here is CASSESSGGQETQYF. The CDR3 DNA follows: TGCGCCAGCAGTGAGTCTAGCGGGGGACAAGAGACCCAGTACTTC.

The rearrangement uses TRBV5-6 and TRBJ1-2, with TRBD1 identical over 7 bases. The CDR3 extends over 15 amino acids. Germline V gives CDR1 SGHDT, CDR2 YYEEEE. The trim removed 4 bases at V and 0 bases at J, leaving 6 bases unmatched. In nucleotides, the CDR3 is TGTGCCAGCAGCCTGATAGACAGGGCTAACTATGGCTACACCTTC. Its protein product is CASSLIDRANYGYTF.

The genes are TRBV7-7 and TRBJ2-5; 14 nucleotides agree with TRBD2. This CDR3 comprises 15 residues. Germline trimming cut 1 base from V and 5 bases from J; bases unmatched to any gene: 0. CDR1 SSHAT and CDR2 FNYEAQ come from the germline V gene (reference sequence). This chain's CDR3 is CASSLGTSGRETQYF. The CDR3 region has the DNA TGTGCCAGCAGCTTAGGGACTAGCGGGAGGGAGACCCAGTACTTC.

The genes are TRBV5-1 and TRBJ1-2; perhaps TRBD1 as D (5 bases). Germline lookup yields CDR1 SGHRS and CDR2 YFSETQ. Trimming removed 0 bases at V and 4 bases at J, with 13 bases between. The CDR3 has 15 residues. The CDR3 region has the DNA TGCGCCAGCAGCTTGGGGGTCTCAGGGTCCTATGGCTACACCTTC. Its protein is CASSLGVSGSYGYTF.

This clone has more than one count but fewer than ten. The CDR3 sequence is CASSTSGNSYEQYF. In nucleotides, the CDR3 is TGTGCCAGCAGTACTAGCGGGAACTCCTACGAGCAGTACTTC. The chain couples TRBV27 to TRBJ2-7, with 10 nucleotides matching TRBD2. After removal of 5 bases from V and 0 bases from J, the junction contained 1 base not matched to a gene. This CDR3 spans 14 amino acids. Germline V gives CDR1 MNHEY, CDR2 SMNVEV (reference sequence).

The chain uses TRBV28 and TRBJ2-2; TRBD1 or TRBD2 may be the D gene (5 bases each). Trimming shortened V by 3 bases and J by 4 bases, and 6 bases separated the two germline ends. Germline CDR1 and CDR2: MDHEN and SYDVKM. The CDR3 totals 13 residues. The CDR3 bases are TGTGCCAGCAGTTTTGGGGGCACCGGGGAGCTGTTTTTT. Translating it yields CASSFGGTGELFF.

The J gene is TRBJ2-3, the V gene TRBV7-2, with TRBD2 matching 10 bases. This CDR3 has 18 residues. Germline-derived CDR1 and CDR2 are SGHTA and FQGNSA. The J segment lost 6 bases and the V segment lost 1 base, leaving 13 bases of the junction unmatched. The CDR3 nucleotides are TGTGCCAGCAGCTTAGTTTGGTCTAGCGGGGGAGGGATGGATACGCAGTATTTT. Translation: CASSLVWSSGGGMDTQYF.

The rearrangement uses TRBV2 and TRBJ1-4; 7 bases map to TRBD1. Trimming took 3 bases from V and 3 from J; bases not matched to a gene: 4. CDR3 length: 15 amino acids. Germline loops: CDR1 SNHLY, CDR2 FYNNEI. CDR3 DNA sequence: TGTGCCAGCAGTGAGCAGGGACAGCCTAATGAAAAACTGTTTTTT. It yields the protein CASSEQGQPNEKLFF.

The CDR3 region is CASSLFRATNEKLFF. The CDR3 nucleotides read TGCGCCAGCAGCTTGTTCCGAGCAACTAATGAAAAACTGTTTTTT. This chain uses TRBV5-1 with TRBJ1-4; D is unclear. This CDR3 comprises 15 residues. Germline V lookup: CDR1 SGHRS, CDR2 YFSETQ. Trimming left V 1 base short and J 0 bases short, with 7 bases between.

This clone was detected once. The chain carries TRBV14 and TRBJ1-2; TRBD1 might be the D (5 bases). Trimming cost V 1 base and J 5 bases, with 14 bases left between them. The CDR3 is made up of 15 amino acids. Germline CDR1 and CDR2: SGHDN and FVKESK. CDR3: CASSQGGYLHYGYTF. For the CDR3, the DNA is TGTGCCAGCAGCCAAGGGGGCTACCTGCATTATGGCTACACCTTC.